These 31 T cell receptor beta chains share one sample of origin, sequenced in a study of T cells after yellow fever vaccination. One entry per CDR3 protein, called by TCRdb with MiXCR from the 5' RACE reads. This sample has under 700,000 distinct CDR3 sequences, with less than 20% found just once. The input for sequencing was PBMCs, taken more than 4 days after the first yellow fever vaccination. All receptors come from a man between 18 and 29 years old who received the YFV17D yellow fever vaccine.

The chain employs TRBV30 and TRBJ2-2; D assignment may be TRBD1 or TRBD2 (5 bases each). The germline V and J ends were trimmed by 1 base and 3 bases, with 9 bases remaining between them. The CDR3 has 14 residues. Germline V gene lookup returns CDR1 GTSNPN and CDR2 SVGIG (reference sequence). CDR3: CAWSAGPYTGELFF. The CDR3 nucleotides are TGTGCCTGGAGTGCGGGGCCCTACACCGGGGAGCTGTTTTTT.

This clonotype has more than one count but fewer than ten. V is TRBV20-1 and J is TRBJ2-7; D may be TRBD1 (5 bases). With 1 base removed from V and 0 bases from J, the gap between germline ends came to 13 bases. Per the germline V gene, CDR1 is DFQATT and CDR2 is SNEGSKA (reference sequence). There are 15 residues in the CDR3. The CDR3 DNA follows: TGCAGTGCTAGAGTCCGGACACCAAGCTCCTACGAGCAGTACGTC. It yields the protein CSARVRTPSSYEQYV.

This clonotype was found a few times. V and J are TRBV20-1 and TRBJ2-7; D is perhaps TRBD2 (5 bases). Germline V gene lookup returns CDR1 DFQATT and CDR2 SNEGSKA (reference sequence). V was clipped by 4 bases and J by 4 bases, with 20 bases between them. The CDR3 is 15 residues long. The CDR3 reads CSANKEGLRTYEQYV. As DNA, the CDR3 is TGCAGTGCTAACAAAGAGGGCCTCCGTACGTACGAGCAGTACGTC.

CDR3 DNA: TGCGCCAGCACAAAAGGAGGGGGTTTGTTAGATACGCAGTATTTT. Encoded protein: CASTKGGGLLDTQYF. The chain links TRBV23-1 to TRBJ2-3, with D possibly being TRBD1 or TRBD2 (6 bases each). TRBV23-1 is filed as an ORF, its function uncertain. V was trimmed by 7 bases and J by 5 bases, leaving 19 bases between them. This CDR3 has 15 amino acids.

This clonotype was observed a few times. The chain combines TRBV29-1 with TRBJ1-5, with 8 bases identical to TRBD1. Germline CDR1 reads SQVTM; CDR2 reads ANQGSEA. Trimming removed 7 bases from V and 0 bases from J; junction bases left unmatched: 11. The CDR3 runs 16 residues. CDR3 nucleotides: TGCAGCGGGTCGGGACAGGCTCAATATAGCAATCAGCCCCAGCATTTT. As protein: CSGSGQAQYSNQPQHF.

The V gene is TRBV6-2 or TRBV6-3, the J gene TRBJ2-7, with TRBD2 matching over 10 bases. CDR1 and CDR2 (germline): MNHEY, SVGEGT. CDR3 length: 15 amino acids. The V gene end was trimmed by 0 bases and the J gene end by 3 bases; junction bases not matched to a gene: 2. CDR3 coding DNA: TGTGCCAGCAGTTACTCTAGCGGGGGGAACTACGAGCAGTACGTC. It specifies CASSYSSGGNYEQYV.

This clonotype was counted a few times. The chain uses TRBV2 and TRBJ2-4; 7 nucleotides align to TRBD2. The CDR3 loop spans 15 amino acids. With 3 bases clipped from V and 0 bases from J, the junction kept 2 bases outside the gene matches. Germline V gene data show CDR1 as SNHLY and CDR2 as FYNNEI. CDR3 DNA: TGTGCCAGCAGTGAGTGGGGGGGAGCCAAAAACATTCAGTACTTC. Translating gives CASSEWGGAKNIQYF.

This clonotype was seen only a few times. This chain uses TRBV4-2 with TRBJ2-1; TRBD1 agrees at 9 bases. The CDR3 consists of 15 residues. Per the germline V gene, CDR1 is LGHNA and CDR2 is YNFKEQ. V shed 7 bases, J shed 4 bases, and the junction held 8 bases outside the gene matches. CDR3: CASTSQTGGYNEQFF. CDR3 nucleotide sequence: TGTGCCAGCACCTCACAGACAGGGGGGTACAATGAGCAGTTCTTC.

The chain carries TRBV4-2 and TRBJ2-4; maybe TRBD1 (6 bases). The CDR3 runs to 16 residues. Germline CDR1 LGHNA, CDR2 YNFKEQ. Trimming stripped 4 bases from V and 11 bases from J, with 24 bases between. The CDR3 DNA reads TGTGCCAGCAGCCGCCTGCCCCGACAGGAACCCCAATTTCAGTACTTC. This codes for CASSRLPRQEPQFQYF.

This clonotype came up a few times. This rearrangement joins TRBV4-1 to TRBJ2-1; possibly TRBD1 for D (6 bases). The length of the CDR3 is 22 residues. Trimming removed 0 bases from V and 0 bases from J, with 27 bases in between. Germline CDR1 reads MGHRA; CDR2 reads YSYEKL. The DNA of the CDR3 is TGCGCCAGCAGCCAAGATGCGGACGGGTCCGAGGGACACCAGAGCTCCTACAATGAGCAGTTCTTC. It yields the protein CASSQDADGSEGHQSSYNEQFF.

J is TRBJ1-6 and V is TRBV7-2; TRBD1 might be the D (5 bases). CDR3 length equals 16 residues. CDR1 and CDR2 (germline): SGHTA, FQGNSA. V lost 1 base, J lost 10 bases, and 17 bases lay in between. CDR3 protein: CASSLVWSGVGSPLHF. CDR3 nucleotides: TGTGCCAGCAGCTTAGTTTGGTCGGGGGTAGGGTCACCCCTCCACTTT. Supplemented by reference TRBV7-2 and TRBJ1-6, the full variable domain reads GAGVSQSPSNKVTEKGKDVELRCDPISGHTALYWYRQSLGQGLEFLIYFQGNSAPDKSGLPSDRFSAERTGGSVSTLTIQRTQQEDSAVYLCASSLVWSGVGSPLHFGNGTRLTVT.

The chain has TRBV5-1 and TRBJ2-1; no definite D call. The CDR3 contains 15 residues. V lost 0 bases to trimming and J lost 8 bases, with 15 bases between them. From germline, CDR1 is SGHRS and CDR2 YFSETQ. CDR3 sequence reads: CASSLAGGDVYEQFF. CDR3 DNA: TGCGCCAGCAGCTTGGCCGGTGGGGATGTTTATGAGCAGTTCTTC.

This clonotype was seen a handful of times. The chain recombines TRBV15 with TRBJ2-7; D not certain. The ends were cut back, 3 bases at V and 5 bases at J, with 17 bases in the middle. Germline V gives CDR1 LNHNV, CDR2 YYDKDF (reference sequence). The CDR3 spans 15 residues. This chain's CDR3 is CATSSHTLDVDEQYV. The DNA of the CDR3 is TGTGCCACCAGCAGTCACACACTCGACGTGGACGAGCAGTACGTC.

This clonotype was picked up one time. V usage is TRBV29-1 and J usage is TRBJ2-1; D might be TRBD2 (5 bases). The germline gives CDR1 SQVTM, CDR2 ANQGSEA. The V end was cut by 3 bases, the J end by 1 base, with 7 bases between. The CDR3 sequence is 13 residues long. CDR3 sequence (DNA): TGCAGCGTTGAGGGAGAATCCTACAATGAGCAGTTCTTC. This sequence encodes CSVEGESYNEQFF.

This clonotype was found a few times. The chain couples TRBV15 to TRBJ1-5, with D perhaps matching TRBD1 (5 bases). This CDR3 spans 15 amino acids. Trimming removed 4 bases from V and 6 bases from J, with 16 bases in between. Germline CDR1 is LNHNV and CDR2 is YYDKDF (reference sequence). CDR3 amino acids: CATSIDRDWGQPQHF. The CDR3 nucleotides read TGTGCCACCAGCATTGACCGGGACTGGGGTCAGCCCCAGCATTTT.

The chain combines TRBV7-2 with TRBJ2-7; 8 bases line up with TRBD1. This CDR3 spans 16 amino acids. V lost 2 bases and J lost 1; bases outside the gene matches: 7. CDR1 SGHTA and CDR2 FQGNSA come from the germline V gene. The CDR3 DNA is TGTGCCAGCAGCTTATATCCAGGGGGCAATTCCTACGAGCAGTACTTC. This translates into CASSLYPGGNSYEQYF.

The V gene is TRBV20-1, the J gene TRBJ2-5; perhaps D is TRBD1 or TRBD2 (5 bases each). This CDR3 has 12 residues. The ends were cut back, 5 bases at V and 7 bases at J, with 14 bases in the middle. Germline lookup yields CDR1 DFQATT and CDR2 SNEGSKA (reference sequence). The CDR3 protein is CSAPDRGGTQYF. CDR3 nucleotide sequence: TGCAGTGCTCCAGACCGGGGCGGGACCCAGTACTTC.

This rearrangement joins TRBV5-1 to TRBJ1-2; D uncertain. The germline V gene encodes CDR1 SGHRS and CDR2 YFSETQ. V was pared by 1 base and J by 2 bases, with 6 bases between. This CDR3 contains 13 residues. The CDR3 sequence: CASSLMGNYGYTF. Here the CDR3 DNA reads TGCGCCAGCAGCTTGATGGGGAACTATGGCTACACCTTC.

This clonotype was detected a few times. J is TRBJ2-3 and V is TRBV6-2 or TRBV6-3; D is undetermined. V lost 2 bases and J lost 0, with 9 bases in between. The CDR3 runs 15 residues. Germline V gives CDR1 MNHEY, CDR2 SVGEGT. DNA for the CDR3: TGTGCCAGCAGTTACGGATGGTTTAGCACAGATACGCAGTATTTT. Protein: CASSYGWFSTDTQYF.

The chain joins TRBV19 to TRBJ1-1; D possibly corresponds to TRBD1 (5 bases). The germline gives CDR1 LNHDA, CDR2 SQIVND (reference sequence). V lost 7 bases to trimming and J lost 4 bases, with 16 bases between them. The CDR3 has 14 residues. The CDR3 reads CASTNQWGVTEAFF. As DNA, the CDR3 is TGTGCCAGTACTAATCAATGGGGGGTCACTGAAGCTTTCTTT.

The CDR3: CASSYQEGYGYTF. DNA of the CDR3: TGTGCCAGCAGTTATCAGGAAGGCTATGGCTACACCTTC. The chain joins TRBV12-3 or TRBV12-4 to TRBJ1-2; D is undetermined. The CDR3 length is 13 residues. Trimming took off 4 bases at V and 4 bases at J, with 10 bases between the two ends.

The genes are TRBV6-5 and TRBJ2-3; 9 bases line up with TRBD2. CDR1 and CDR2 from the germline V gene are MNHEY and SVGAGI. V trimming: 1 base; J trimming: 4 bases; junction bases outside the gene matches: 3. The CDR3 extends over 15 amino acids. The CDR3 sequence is CASSYFLAGSDTQYF. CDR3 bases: TGTGCCAGCAGTTACTTCCTAGCGGGGTCAGATACGCAGTATTTT.

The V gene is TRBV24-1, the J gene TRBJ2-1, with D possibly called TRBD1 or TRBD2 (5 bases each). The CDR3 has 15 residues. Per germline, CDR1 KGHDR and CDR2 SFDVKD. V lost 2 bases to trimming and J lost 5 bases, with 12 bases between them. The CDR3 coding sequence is TGTGCCACCAGTGATTCCGGGACCGATCACAATGAGCAGTTCTTC. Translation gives CATSDSGTDHNEQFF.

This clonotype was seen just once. Here the CDR3 reads CASSLGRGRLDEQYV. The CDR3 nucleotides read TGCGCCAGCAGCTTGGGGCGGGGGCGCCTCGACGAGCAGTACGTC. The chain recombines TRBV5-1 with TRBJ2-7; D may be TRBD2 (7 bases). Germline V lookup: CDR1 SGHRS, CDR2 YFSETQ. The CDR3 runs 15 residues. V dropped 0 bases and J dropped 5 bases, with 15 bases sitting between them.

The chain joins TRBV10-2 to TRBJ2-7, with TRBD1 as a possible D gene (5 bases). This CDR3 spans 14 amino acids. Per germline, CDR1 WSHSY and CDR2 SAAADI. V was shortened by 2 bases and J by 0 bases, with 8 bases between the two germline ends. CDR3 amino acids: CASSEGRASYEQYF. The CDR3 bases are TGCGCCAGCAGTGAGGGCAGGGCCTCCTACGAGCAGTACTTC.

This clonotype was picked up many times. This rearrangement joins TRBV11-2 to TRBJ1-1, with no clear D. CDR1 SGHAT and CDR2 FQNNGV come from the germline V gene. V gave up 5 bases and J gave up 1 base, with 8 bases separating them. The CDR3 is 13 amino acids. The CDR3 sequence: CASSITENTEAFF. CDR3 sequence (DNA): TGTGCCAGCAGCATTACAGAGAACACTGAAGCTTTCTTT.

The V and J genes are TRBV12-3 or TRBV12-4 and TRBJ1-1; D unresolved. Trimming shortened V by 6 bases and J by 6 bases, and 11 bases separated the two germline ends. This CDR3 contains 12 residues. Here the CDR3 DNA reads TGTGCCAGCAGCGGAGGATTCCCTGAAGCTTTCTTT. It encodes CASSGGFPEAFF.

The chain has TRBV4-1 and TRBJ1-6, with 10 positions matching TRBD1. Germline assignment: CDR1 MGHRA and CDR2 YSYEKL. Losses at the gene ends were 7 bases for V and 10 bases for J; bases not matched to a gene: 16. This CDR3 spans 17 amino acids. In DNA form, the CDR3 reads TGCGCCAGCACACTTCGAGAGGGGACAGGGGCTGGCTCACCCCTCCACTTT. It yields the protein CASTLREGTGAGSPLHF.

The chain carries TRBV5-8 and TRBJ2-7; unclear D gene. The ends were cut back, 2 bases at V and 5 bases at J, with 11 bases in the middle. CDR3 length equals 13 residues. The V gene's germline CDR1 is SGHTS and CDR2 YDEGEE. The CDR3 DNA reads TGTGCCAGCAGCTTAAGGATTTCCAACGAGCAGTACGTC. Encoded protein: CASSLRISNEQYV.

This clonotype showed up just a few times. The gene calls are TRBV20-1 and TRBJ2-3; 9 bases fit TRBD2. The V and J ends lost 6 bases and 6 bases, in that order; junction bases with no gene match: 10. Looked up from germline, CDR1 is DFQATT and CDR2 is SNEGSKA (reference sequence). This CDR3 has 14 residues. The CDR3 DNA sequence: TGCAGTGCCCTCCGGGGCGGGGGGGTCGATACGCAGTATTTT. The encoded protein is CSALRGGGVDTQYF.

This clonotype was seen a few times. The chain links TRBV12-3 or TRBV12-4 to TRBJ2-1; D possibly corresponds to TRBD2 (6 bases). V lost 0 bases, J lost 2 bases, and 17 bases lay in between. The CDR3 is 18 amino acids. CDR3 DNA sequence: TGTGCCAGCAGTTTAGCGCTAATTGGCGGGGCGACCTACAATGAGCAGTTCTTC. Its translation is CASSLALIGGATYNEQFF.